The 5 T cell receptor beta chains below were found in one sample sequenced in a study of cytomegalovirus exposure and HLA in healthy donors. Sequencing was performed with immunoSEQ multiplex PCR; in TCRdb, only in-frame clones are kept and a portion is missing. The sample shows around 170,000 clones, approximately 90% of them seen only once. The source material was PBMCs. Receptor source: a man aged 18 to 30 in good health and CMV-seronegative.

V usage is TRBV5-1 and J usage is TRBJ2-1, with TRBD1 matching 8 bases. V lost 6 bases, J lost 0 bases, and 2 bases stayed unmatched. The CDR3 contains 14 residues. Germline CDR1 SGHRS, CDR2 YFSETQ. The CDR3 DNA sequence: TGCGCCAGCAACAGGGGGGACTCCTACAATGAGCAGTTCTTC. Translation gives CASNRGDSYNEQFF.

CDR3 nucleotides: TGCGCCAGCAGGGTAAACGCGGACAGGGCGGGAAACACCATATATTTT. The encoded protein is CASRVNADRAGNTIYF. This chain joins TRBV5-1 and TRBJ1-3, with TRBD1 identical over 8 bases. Trimming cost V 5 bases and J 4 bases; bases outside gene matches: 11. The CDR3 loop spans 16 amino acids. Germline CDR1 and CDR2: SGHRS and YFSETQ. Full variable domain (rest looked up from reference TRBV5-1 and TRBJ1-3): KAGVTQTPRYLIKTRGQQVTLSCSPISGHRSVSWYQQTPGQGLQFLFEYFSETQRNKGNFPGRFSGRQFSNSRSEMNVSTLELGDSALYLCASRVNADRAGNTIYFGEGSWLTVV.

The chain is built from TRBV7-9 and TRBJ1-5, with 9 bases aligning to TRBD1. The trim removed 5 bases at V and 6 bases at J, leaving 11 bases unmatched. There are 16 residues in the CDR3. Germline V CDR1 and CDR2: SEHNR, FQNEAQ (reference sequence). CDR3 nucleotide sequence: TGTGCCAGCAGCCCACAGGGCACAGGGGGCGGTCAGCCCCAGCATTTT. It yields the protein CASSPQGTGGGQPQHF.

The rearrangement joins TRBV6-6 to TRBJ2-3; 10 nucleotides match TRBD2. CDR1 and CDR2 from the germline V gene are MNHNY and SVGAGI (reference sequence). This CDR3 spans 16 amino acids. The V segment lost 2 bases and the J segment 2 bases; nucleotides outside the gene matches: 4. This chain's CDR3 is CASSYEREGPTDTQYF. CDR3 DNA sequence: TGTGCCAGCAGTTACGAGCGGGAGGGCCCCACAGATACGCAGTATTTT.

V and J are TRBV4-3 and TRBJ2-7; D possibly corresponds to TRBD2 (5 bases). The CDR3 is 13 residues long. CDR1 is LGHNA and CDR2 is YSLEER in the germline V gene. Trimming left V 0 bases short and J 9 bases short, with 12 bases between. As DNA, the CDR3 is TGCGCCAGCAGCCAAGATTCCACGGGAACGCAGTACTTC. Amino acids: CASSQDSTGTQYF.